A selection of T cell receptor beta chains follows, all from one sample in a study of blood T cell repertoires in COVID-19. Repertoires were generated with immunoSEQ multiplex PCR, while TCRdb's copy carries only in-frame clones and drops some. Counted here are about 25,000 clones, 80% to 90% occurring once; the ten biggest clones make up 15% to 20%. The sequenced sample consisted of peripheral blood. The receptors stem from a man between 65 and 85 years old with acute or convalescent COVID-19. Both conserved end residues are part of each CDR3. The D gene is left open where the match is weak.

TRBV5-1,TRBD2,CASSSGLAESTDTQYF
TRBV6-5,NA,CASRWSVQDETQYF
TRBV7-2,TRBD1,CASTKTGLETQYF
TRBV7-9,NA,CASSLMSGQTEAFF
TRBV2,TRBD2,CASNREASTDTQYF
TRBV19,NA,CASSIDVRTDTQYF
TRBV29-1,TRBD2,CSVPTSGSTNEQFF
TRBV7-2,NA,CASSLARLGPDTQYF
TRBV5-6,TRBD1,CASSSGQGTADTQYF
TRBV7-2,NA,CASSRTANTEAFF
TRBV28,TRBD2,CASSRTSGTSTDTQYF
TRBV5-6,NA,CASSSLGVNTEAFF
TRBV11-2,TRBD1,CASSPFRTGGQNIQYF
TRBV3-1/TRBV3-2,TRBD2,CASSSLGLAGKDNEQFF
TRBV18,TRBD1,CASSPRRDSVGDQPQHF
TRBV4-1,NA,CASSQDTQGEGYTF
TRBV10-3,TRBD2,CAISEKREGTDTQYF
TRBV29-1,NA,CSVEASSYNEQFF
TRBV27,TRBD2,CASSHMTSGRLYDEQFF
TRBV10-3,NA,CAIIQQGNTEAFF